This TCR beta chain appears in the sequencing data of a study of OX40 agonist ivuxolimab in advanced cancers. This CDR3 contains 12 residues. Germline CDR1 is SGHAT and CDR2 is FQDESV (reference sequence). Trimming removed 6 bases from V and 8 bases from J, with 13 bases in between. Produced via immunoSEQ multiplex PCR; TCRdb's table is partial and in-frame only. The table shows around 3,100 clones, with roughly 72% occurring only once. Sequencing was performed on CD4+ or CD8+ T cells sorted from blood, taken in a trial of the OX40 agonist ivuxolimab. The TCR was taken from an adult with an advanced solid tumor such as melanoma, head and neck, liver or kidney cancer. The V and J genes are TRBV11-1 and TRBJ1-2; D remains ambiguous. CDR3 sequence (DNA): TGTGCCAGCAGTCGTACGGGCTGGGGCTACACCTTC. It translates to CASSRTGWGYTF.